Shown below are 8 T cell receptor beta chains from a single sample sequenced in a study of blood T cell repertoires in COVID-19. Measured with immunoSEQ multiplex PCR; TCRdb has only the in-frame clones, and not every one. This sample yields 200,000 to 250,000 clones, of which roughly 80% are seen a single time; 4% to 6% belongs to the top ten. Sequencing was carried out using peripheral blood. Every receptor here comes from a woman older than 75 with active or convalescent COVID-19.

This rearrangement joins TRBV30 to TRBJ2-7, with 7 bases that match TRBD1. J gave up 6 bases and V 7 bases, and 12 bases lay outside the gene matches. The CDR3 has 13 amino acids. The germline gives CDR1 GTSNPN, CDR2 SVGIG (reference sequence). The DNA of the CDR3 is TGTGCCTTTCAAAGGGCGACAGGGACCGAGCAGTACTTC. Its protein product is CAFQRATGTEQYF.

This sequence joins TRBV24-1 and TRBJ2-3; 10 nucleotides match TRBD2. This CDR3 spans 17 amino acids. Germline V gene data show CDR1 as KGHDR and CDR2 as SFDVKD. The V and J ends lost 0 bases and 6 bases, in that order; junction bases with no gene match: 8. The CDR3 region is CATSDLPAASGSDTQYF. For the CDR3, the DNA is TGTGCCACCAGTGATTTGCCCGCGGCTAGCGGGAGTGATACGCAGTATTTT.

This clone has a handful of counts. CDR3 coding DNA: TGTGCCACCCAAAGGGACAGGCCGAACACCATATATTTT. The encoded protein is CATQRDRPNTIYF. The chain carries TRBV2 and TRBJ1-3; 8 nucleotides line up with TRBD1. CDR3 length equals 13 residues. Germline assignment: CDR1 SNHLY and CDR2 FYNNEI. Trimming at V came to 10 bases and at J to 7 bases, leaving 9 bases not matched to a gene.

V usage is TRBV7-6 and J usage is TRBJ2-3, with 9 positions matching TRBD1. The CDR3 totals 17 residues. V trimming: 1 base; J trimming: 0 bases; junction bases outside the gene matches: 5. Germline CDR1 is SGHVS and CDR2 is FNYEAQ. CDR3 coding DNA: TGTGCCAGCAGCTTAGGCGACAGGGGGGCTAGCACAGATACGCAGTATTTT. Translated: CASSLGDRGASTDTQYF. Drawing the rest from reference TRBV7-6 and TRBJ2-3, the complete variable domain is GAGVSQSPRYKVTKRGQDVALRCDPISGHVSLYWYRQALGQGPEFLTYFNYEAQQDKSGLPNDRFSAERPEGSISTLTIQRTEQRDSAMYRCASSLGDRGASTDTQYFGPGTRLTVL.

This clone was detected only once. The chain's CDR3 is CATSTSGKFYTDTQYF. DNA for the CDR3: TGTGCCACCAGCACATCCGGGAAATTTTACACAGATACGCAGTATTTT. The rearrangement uses TRBV15 and TRBJ2-3; the D gene is possibly TRBD2 (5 bases). From germline, CDR1 is LNHNV and CDR2 YYDKDF (reference sequence). The CDR3 sequence is 16 residues long. Trimming shortened V by 4 bases and J by 2 bases, and 16 bases separated the two germline ends.

The chain is built from TRBV5-1 and TRBJ2-1; D uncertain. The germline CDR1 and CDR2 sequences are SGHRS and YFSETQ. V gave up 2 bases and J gave up 0 bases, with 12 bases separating them. This CDR3 has 16 residues. The DNA of the CDR3 is TGCGCCAGCAGCTTAAGAAGCGCGAGCTCCTACAATGAGCAGTTCTTC. Translating gives CASSLRSASSYNEQFF.

The chain links TRBV5-8 to TRBJ2-1, with D possibly being TRBD2 (5 bases). Trimming stripped 4 bases from V and 2 bases from J, with 19 bases between. The V gene's germline CDR1 is SGHTS and CDR2 YDEGEE. This CDR3 has 17 residues. The CDR3 region has the DNA TGTGCCAGCAGCCAACCCCCGACGAGGGCTACCTACAATGAGCAGTTCTTC. It encodes CASSQPPTRATYNEQFF.

In its sample, this clone was seen a few times. V gene TRBV18 combines with J gene TRBJ1-5, with D tentatively TRBD1 (5 bases). The V gene's germline CDR1 is KGHSH and CDR2 LQKENI. CDR3 length: 14 residues. V was trimmed by 4 bases and J by 4 bases, leaving 11 bases between them. As DNA, the CDR3 is TGTGCCAGCTCACTAGGGGATGGTAATCAGCCCCAGCATTTT. Translated, it gives CASSLGDGNQPQHF.